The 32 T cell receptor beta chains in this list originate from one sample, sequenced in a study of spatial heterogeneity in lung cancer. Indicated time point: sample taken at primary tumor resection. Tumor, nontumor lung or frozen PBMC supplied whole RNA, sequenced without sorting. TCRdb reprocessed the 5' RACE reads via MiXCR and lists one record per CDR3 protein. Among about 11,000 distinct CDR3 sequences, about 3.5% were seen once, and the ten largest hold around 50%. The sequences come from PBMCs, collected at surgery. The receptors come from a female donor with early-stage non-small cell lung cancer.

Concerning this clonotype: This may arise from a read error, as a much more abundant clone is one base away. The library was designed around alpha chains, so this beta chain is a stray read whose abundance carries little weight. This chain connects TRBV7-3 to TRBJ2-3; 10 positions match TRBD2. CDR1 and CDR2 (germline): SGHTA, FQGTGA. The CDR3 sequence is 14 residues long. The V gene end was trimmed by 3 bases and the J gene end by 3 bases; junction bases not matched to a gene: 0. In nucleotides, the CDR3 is TGTGCCAGCAGCTTTAGCGGGAGGACAGATACGCAGTATTTT. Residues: CASSFSGRTDTQYF.

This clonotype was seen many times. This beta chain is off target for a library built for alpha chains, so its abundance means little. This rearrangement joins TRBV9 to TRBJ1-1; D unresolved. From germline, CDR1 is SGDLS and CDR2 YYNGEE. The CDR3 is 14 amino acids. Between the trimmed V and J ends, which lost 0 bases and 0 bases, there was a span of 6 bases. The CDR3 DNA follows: TGTGCCAGCAGCGTAGAGGGCATGAACACTGAAGCTTTCTTT. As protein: CASSVEGMNTEAFF.

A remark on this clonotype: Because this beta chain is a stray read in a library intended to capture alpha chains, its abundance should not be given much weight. The CDR3 protein is CASSPGLNTDTQYF. CDR3 nucleotide sequence: TGTGCCAGCAGTCCGGGACTTAACACAGATACGCAGTATTTT. This chain connects TRBV27 to TRBJ2-3, with a weak D call TRBD2 (6 bases). Trimming took off 5 bases at V and 2 bases at J, with 11 bases between the two ends. The CDR3 spans 14 residues. Germline lookup yields CDR1 MNHEY and CDR2 SMNVEV (reference sequence).

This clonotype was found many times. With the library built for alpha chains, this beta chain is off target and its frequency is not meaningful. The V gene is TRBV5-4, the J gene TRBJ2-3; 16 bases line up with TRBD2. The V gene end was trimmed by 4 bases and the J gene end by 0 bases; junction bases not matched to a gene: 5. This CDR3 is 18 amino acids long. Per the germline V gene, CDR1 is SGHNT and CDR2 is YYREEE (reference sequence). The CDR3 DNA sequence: TGTGCCAGCAGCGGCGGGACTAGCGGGGGGGCTAGCACAGATACGCAGTATTTT. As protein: CASSGGTSGGASTDTQYF.

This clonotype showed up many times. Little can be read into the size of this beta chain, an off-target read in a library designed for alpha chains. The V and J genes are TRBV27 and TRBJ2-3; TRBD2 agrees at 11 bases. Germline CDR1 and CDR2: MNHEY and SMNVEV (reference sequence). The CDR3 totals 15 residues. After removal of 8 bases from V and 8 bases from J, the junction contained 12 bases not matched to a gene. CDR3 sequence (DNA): TGTGCCAGCGGGTCTTTAGCGGGGGGGCCTGGTACGCAGTATTTT. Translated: CASGSLAGGPGTQYF.

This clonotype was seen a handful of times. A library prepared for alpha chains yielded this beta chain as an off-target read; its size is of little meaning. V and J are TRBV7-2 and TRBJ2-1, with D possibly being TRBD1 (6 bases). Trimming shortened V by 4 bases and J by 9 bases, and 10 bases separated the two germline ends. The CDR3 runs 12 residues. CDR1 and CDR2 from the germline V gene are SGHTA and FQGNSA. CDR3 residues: CASSSTGIEQFF. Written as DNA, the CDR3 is TGTGCCAGCAGCTCCACAGGGATTGAGCAGTTCTTC.

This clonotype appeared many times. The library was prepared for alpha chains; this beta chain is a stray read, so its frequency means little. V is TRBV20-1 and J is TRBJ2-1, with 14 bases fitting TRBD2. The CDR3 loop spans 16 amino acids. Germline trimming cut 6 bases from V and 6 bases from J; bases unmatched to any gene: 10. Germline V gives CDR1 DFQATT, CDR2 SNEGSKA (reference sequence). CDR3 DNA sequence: TGCAGTGCAACGGGACTAGCGGGAGCCAGGCTCAATGAGCAGTTCTTC. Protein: CSATGLAGARLNEQFF.

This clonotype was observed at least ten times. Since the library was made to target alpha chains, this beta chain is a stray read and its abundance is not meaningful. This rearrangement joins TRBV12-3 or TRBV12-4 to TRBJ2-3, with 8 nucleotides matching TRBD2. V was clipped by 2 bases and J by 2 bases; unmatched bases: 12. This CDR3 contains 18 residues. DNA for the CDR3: TGTGCCAGCAGTTTAAGCGGGGGCCTCGGCTCCCTCACAGATACGCAGTATTTT. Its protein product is CASSLSGGLGSLTDTQYF.

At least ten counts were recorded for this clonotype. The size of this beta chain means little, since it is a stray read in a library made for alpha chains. This chain's CDR3 is CASSRLGEDDEQYF. In DNA form, the CDR3 reads TGTGCCAGCAGCCGCTTGGGAGAAGACGACGAGCAGTACTTC. The genes are TRBV12-3 or TRBV12-4 and TRBJ2-7; TRBD2 is a possible D gene (5 bases). The CDR3 has 14 residues. With 6 bases removed from V and 5 bases from J, the gap between germline ends came to 17 bases.

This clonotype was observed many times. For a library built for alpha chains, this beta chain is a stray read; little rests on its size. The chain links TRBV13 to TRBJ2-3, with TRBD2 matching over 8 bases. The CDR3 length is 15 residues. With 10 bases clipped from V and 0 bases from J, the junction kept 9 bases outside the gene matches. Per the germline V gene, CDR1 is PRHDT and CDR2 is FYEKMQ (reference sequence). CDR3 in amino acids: CATLHSGMSTDTQYF. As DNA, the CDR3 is TGTGCCACCCTACATAGCGGGATGAGCACAGATACGCAGTATTTT.

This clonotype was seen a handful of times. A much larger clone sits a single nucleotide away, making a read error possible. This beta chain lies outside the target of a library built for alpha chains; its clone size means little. In nucleotides, the CDR3 is TGTGCCAGCAGCCCCGTCGGGGCGCGAAATAATGAGCAGTTCTTC. Its translation is CASSPVGARNNEQFF. The V gene is TRBV7-8, the J gene TRBJ2-1; either TRBD1 or TRBD2 may supply D (5 bases each). This CDR3 has 15 amino acids. Germline CDR1 is SGHVS and CDR2 is FQNEAQ. Between the trimmed V and J ends, which lost 5 bases and 7 bases, there was a span of 18 bases. The full variable domain, completed using reference TRBV7-8 and TRBJ2-1, is GAGVSQSPRYKVAKRGQDVALRCDPISGHVSLFWYQQALGQGPEFLTYFQNEAQLDKSGLPSDRFFAERPEGSVSTLKIQRTQQEDSAVYLCASSPVGARNNEQFFGPGTRLTVL.

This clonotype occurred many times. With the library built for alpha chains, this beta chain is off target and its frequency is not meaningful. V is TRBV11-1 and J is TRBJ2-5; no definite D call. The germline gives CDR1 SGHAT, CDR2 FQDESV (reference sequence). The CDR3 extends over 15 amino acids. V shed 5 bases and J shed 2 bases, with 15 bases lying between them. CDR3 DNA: TGTGCCAGCAGCCTTAGGGCAGAAGCACAAGAGACCCAGTACTTC. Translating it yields CASSLRAEAQETQYF.

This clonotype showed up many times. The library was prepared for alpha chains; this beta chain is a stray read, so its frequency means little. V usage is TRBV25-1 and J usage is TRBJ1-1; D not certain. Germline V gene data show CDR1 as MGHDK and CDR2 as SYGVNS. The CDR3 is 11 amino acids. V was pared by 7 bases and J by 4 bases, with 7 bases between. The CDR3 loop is CASTKGTEAFF. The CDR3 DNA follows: TGTGCCAGCACAAAGGGCACTGAAGCTTTCTTT. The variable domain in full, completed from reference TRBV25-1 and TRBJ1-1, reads EADIYQTPRYLVIGTGKKITLECSQTMGHDKMYWYQQDPGMELHLIHYSYGVNSTEKGDLSSESTVSRIRTEHFPLTLESARPSHTSQYLCASTKGTEAFFGQGTRLTVV.

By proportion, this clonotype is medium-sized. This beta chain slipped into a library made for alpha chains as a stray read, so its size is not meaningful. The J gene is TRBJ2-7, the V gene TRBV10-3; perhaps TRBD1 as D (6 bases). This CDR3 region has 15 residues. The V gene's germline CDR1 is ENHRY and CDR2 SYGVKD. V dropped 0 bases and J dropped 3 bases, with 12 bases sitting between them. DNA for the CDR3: TGTGCCATCAGTGAGTCTAGGACAGAAAGCTACGAGCAGTACTTC. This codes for CAISESRTESYEQYF.

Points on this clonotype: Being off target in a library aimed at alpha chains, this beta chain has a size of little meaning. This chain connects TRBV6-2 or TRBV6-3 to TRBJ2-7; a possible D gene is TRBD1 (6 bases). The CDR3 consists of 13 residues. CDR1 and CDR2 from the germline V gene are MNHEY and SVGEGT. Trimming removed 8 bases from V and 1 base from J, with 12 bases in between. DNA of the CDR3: TGTGCCAGCGCGAACAGGGCATCCTACGAGCAGTACTTC. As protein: CASANRASYEQYF.

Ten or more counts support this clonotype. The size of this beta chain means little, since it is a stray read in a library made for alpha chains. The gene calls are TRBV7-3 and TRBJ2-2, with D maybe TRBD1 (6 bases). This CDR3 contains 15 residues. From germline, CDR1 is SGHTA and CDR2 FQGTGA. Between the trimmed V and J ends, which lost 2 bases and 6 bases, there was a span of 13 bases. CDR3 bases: TGTGCCAGCAGCTTATCCCAGGGGTCGGCCGGGGAGCTGTTTTTT. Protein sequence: CASSLSQGSAGELFF.

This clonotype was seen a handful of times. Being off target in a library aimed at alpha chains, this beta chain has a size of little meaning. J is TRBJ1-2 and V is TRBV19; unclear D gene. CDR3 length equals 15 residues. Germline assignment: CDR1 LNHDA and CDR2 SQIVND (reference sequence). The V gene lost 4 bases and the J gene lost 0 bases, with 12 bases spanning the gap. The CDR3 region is CASSTTQDANYGYTF. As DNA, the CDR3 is TGTGCCAGTAGTACGACCCAGGATGCTAACTATGGCTACACCTTC.

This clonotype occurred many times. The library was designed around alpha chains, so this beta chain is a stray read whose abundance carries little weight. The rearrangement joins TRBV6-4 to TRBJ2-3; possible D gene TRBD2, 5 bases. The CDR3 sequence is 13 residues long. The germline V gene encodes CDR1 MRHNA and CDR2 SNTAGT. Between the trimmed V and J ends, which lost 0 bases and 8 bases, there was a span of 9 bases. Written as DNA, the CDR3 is TGTGCCAGCAGTGACTCAGTGGGAGTTACGCAGTATTTT. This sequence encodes CASSDSVGVTQYF.

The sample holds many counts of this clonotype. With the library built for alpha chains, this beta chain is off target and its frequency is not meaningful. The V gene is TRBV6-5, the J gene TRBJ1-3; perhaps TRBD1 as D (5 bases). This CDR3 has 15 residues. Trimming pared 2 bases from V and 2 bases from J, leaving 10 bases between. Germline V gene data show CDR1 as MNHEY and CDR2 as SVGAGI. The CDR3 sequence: CASSYESGPGNTIYF. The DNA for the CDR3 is TGTGCCAGCAGTTACGAATCGGGACCTGGAAACACCATATATTTT.

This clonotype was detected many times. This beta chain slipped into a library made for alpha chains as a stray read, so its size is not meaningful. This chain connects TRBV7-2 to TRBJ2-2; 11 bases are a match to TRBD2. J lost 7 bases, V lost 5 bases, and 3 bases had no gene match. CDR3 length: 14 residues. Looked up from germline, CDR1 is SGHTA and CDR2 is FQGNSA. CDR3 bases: TGTGCCAGCAGCGCTGGACTAGCGGGCGGGGAGCTGTTTTTT. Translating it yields CASSAGLAGGELFF.

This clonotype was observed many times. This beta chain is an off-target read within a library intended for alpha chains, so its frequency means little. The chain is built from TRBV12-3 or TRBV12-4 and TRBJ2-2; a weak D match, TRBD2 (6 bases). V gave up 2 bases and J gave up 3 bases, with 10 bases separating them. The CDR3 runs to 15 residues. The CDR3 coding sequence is TGTGCCAGCAGTTTACGCGGGATCGACACCGGGGAGCTGTTTTTT. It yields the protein CASSLRGIDTGELFF.

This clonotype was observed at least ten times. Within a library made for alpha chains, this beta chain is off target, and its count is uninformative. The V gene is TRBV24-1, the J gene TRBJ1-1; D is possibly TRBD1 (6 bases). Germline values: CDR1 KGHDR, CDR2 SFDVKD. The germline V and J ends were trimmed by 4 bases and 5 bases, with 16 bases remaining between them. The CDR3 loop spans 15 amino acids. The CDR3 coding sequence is TGTGCCACCAGTGAAAAGGTGCCAGGGGAAACTGAAGCTTTCTTT. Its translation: CATSEKVPGETEAFF.

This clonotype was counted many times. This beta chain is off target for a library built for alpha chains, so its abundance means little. This chain's CDR3 is CASSLGRGKSEAFF. The CDR3 nucleotides read TGTGCCAGCAGCTTGGGCAGGGGAAAATCGGAAGCTTTCTTT. The chain carries TRBV5-6 and TRBJ1-1; perhaps TRBD1 as D (6 bases). The V gene's germline CDR1 is SGHDT and CDR2 YYEEEE. This CDR3 has 14 amino acids. V gave up 0 bases and J gave up 8 bases, with 14 bases separating them.

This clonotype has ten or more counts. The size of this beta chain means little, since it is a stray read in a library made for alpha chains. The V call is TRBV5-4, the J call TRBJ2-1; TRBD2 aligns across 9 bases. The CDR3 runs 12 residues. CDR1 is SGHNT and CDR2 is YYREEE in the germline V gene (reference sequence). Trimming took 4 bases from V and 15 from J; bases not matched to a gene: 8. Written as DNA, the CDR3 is TGTGCCAGCAGCAACCTTAGCGGGAGTACGTTCTTC. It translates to CASSNLSGSTFF. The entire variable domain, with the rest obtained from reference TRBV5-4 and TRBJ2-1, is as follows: ETGVTQSPTHLIKTRGQQVTLRCSSQSGHNTVSWYQQALGQGPQFIFQYYREEENGRGNFPPRFSGLQFPNYSSELNVNALELDDSALYLCASSNLSGSTFFGPGTRLTVL.

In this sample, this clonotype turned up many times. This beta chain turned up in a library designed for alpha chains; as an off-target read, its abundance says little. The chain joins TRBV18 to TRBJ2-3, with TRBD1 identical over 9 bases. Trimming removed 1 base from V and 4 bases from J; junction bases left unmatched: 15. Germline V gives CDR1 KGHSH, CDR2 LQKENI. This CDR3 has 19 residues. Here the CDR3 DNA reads TGTGCCAGCTCACCACTCCCCGGACAGGGGTGGGGAATAGCAGATACGCAGTATTTT. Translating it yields CASSPLPGQGWGIADTQYF.

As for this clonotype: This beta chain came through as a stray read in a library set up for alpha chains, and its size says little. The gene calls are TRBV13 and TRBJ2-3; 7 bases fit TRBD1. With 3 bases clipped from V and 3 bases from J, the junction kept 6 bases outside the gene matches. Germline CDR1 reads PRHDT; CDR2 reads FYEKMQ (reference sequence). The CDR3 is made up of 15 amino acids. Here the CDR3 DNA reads TGTGCCAGCAGCTTCTCCCCACAGGGGACAGATACGCAGTATTTT. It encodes CASSFSPQGTDTQYF. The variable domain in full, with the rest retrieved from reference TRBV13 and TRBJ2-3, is AAGVIQSPRHLIKEKRETATLKCYPIPRHDTVYWYQQGPGQDPQFLISFYEKMQSDKGSIPDRFSAQQFSDYHSELNMSSLELGDSALYFCASSFSPQGTDTQYFGPGTRLTVL.

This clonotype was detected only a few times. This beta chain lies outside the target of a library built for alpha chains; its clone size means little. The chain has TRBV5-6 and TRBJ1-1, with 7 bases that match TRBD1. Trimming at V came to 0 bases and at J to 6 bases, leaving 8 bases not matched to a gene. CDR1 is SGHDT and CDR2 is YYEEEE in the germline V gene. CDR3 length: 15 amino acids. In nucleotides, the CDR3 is TGTGCCAGCAGCTTGGAGGCAGGGGGGCTAGCTGAAGCTTTCTTT. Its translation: CASSLEAGGLAEAFF.

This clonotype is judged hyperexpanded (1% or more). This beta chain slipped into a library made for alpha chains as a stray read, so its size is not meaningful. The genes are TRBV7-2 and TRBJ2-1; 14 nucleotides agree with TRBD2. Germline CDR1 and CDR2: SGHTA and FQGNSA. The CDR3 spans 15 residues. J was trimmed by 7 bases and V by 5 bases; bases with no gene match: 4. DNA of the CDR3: TGTGCCAGCAGCCAAGGACTAGCGGGAGGTAATGAGCAGTTCTTC. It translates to CASSQGLAGGNEQFF.

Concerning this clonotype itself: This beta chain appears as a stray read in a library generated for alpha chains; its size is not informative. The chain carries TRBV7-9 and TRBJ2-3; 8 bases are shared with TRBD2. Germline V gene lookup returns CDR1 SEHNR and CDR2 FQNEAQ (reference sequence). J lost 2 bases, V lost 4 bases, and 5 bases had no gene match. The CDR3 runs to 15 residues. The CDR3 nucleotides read TGTGCCAGCAGCTCGACTAGCGAATACACAGATACGCAGTATTTT. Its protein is CASSSTSEYTDTQYF.

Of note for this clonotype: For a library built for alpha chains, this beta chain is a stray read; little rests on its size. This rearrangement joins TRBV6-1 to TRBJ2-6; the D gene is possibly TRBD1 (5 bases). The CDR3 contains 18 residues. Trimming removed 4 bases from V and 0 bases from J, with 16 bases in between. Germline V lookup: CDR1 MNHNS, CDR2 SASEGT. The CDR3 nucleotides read TGTGCCAGCAGTGTTGACAGTCCCTCCTTCTCTGGGGCCAACGTCCTGACTTTC. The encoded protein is CASSVDSPSFSGANVLTF.

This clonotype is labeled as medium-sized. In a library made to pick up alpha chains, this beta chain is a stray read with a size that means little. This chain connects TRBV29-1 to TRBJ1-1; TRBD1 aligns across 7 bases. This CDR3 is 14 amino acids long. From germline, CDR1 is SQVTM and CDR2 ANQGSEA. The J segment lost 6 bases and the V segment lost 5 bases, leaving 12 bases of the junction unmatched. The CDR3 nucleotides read TGCAGCGTTATCCAGGGGGGCGCGTCCTCTGAAGCTTTCTTT. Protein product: CSVIQGGASSEAFF.

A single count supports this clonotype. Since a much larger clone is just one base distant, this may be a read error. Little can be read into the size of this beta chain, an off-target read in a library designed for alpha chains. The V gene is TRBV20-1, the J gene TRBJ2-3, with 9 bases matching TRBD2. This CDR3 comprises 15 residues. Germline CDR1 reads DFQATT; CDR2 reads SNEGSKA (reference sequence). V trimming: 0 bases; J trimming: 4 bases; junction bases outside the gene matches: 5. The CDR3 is CSARESGGQADTQYF. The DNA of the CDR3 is TGCAGTGCTAGAGAGAGCGGGGGGCAGGCAGATACGCAGTATTTT.